Below are 7 T cell receptor beta chains sequenced from a single sample in a study of blood T cell repertoires in COVID-19. Sequencing was performed with immunoSEQ multiplex PCR; in TCRdb, only in-frame clones are kept and a portion is missing. The sample carries about 150,000 clones, around 85% recorded once. The specimen was peripheral blood. Every receptor here comes from a human donor in a cohort sampled during active COVID-19.

This clone was recorded a few times. The chain recombines TRBV27 with TRBJ2-7, with 10 bases that match TRBD1. Germline V gene sequence: CDR1 MNHEY, CDR2 SMNVEV (reference sequence). J gave up 6 bases and V 5 bases, and 10 bases lay outside the gene matches. This CDR3 has 15 amino acids. In nucleotides, the CDR3 is TGTGCCAGCAGTCGCCCCGGGACAGGGGTAGTCGAGCAGTACTTC. This encodes CASSRPGTGVVEQYF.

Notes on this clone: A read error may produce the germline difference seen at one junction end. The V call is TRBV5-4, the J call TRBJ1-2, with 9 bases aligning to TRBD1. CDR3 length equals 12 residues. Germline CDR1 SGHNT, CDR2 YYREEE (reference sequence). The DNA for the CDR3 is TGTGCCAGCAGCTTGGGTCGGACAGGGGCCTCCTTC. This translates into CASSLGRTGASF.

The chain links TRBV11-2 to TRBJ1-2; the D gene is possibly TRBD1 (6 bases). CDR3 length equals 14 residues. The germline CDR1 and CDR2 sequences are SGHAT and FQNNGV. Trimming left V 4 bases short and J 5 bases short, with 14 bases between. The CDR3 region has the DNA TGTGCCAGCAGCTCCCTGACAGGATCGTATGGCTACACCTTC. Protein sequence: CASSSLTGSYGYTF.

The gene calls are TRBV9 and TRBJ1-2, with 7 bases fitting TRBD1. The CDR3 totals 14 residues. The germline V gene has CDR1 SGDLS and CDR2 YYNGEE. Unmatched junction bases numbered 3, after V lost 0 bases and J lost 4 bases. The CDR3 loop reads CASSVAAGGYGYTF. In DNA, the CDR3 is TGTGCCAGCAGCGTAGCGGCAGGGGGCTATGGCTACACCTTC.

The V gene is TRBV7-3, the J gene TRBJ2-6; D call uncertain. Deletions cut 1 base from V and 0 bases from J, with 13 bases between. CDR1 is SGHTA and CDR2 is FQGTGA in the germline V gene. The CDR3 contains 18 residues. CDR3 DNA sequence: TGTGCCAGCAGCTTAATTCCTAGTTCTGTCTCTGGGGCCAACGTCCTGACTTTC. It is translated as CASSLIPSSVSGANVLTF.

The genes are TRBV28 and TRBJ2-2; 10 positions match TRBD1. V lost 10 bases, J lost 4 bases, and 9 bases stayed unmatched. The germline V gene encodes CDR1 MDHEN and CDR2 SYDVKM. This CDR3 has 15 residues. The CDR3 sequence: CATYPGQGSTGELFF. The CDR3 DNA sequence: TGTGCCACCTACCCGGGACAGGGGAGCACCGGGGAGCTGTTTTTT.

The chain is built from TRBV27 and TRBJ2-7; 12 positions match TRBD2. Unmatched junction bases numbered 9, after V lost 5 bases and J lost 4 bases. The CDR3 covers 16 residues. Germline CDR1 MNHEY, CDR2 SMNVEV (reference sequence). The CDR3 DNA sequence: TGTGCCAGCAGTCCTTATGAGACTAGCGGGGGATACGAGCAGTACTTC. It is translated as CASSPYETSGGYEQYF.